This T cell receptor beta chain was documented in a study of technical replicates of blood from several donors (dated by TCRdb to the late 2010s). Of note for this clone: What this receptor recognizes is not known. The record has no base qualities; no much larger clone is one base away.

Libraries were constructed by the immunoSEQ multiplex PCR assay. Entries here come from immuneACCESS through TCRdb and include only in-frame sequences with V and J called. Some clones fail to appear in such tables; in the studies checked, an unresolved V gene covers under half of the shortfall, and the cause of the remainder is unknown. The sample yields under 75,000 clones; approximately 94% were counted once. In total, the top ten clones hold under 0.5% of the sample. Sequences SGHNT (CDR1) and YENEEA (CDR2) are obtained from the germline V gene. The cysteine opens and the phenylalanine closes a CDR3 of 12 amino acids. The entry retains the CDR3 DNA only, 36 bases that are in frame from base 1. V is cut by 0 bases and J by 7 bases, and the space between the germline ends is 3 bases.

What was sequenced was T cells isolated from PBMCs. This sequence was found in a human donor in good health. The chain employs TRBV11-3 and TRBJ1-4, with no confident D gene call. The DNA is as follows: TGTGCCAGCAGCTTAGACTCTGAAAAACTGTTTTTT. Its translation is CASSLDSEKLFF.